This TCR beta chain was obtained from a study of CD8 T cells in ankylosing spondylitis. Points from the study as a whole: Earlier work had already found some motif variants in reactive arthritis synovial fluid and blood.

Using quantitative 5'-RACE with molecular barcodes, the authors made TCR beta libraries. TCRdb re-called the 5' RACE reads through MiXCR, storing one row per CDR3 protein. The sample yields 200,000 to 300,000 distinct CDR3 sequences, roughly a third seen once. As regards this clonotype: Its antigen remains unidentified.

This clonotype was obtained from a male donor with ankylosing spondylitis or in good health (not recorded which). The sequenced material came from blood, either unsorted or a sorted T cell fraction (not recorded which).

This CDR3 reads CATSIGRTEAFF. The CDR3 region has the DNA TGTGCCACTTCTATCGGACGTACTGAAGCTTTCTTT. This chain connects TRBV19 to TRBJ1-1; D not resolved. The CDR3 covers 12 residues. Between the trimmed V and J ends, which lost 10 bases and 5 bases, there was a span of 14 bases. Germline V gene sequence: CDR1 LNHDA, CDR2 SQIVND (reference sequence).